The entry below gives a single TCR beta chain sequence along with its context. These data belong to a study of shared clonotypes between healthy human individuals. As for the study in general: Each donor contributed plates that comprised three CD4 naive, three CD4 memory, two CD8 naive and one CD8 memory.

The germline gives CDR1 LNHDA, CDR2 SQIVND (reference sequence). The junction had 12 bases not matched to a gene; V was cut back by 7 bases and J by 3 bases. This CDR3 is built from 16 residues. Each subset's genomic DNA was split evenly across several immunoSEQ plates. The data were produced by immunoSEQ multiplex PCR, yet TCRdb's version contains in-frame clones alone and is incomplete. Among approximately 1,500,000 clones, 98% were seen once, and the ten largest hold approximately 0.45%. Sequenced sample: naive CD4+ T cells sorted from blood. Subset indicated: CD45RA+ positively selected. The TCR comes from a man aged 30-40 years in good health. The gene calls are TRBV19 and TRBJ1-5; 7 bases align to TRBD1. The CDR3 is CASNYLRDRLNQPQHF. In DNA form, the CDR3 reads TGTGCCAGTAACTATCTAAGGGACAGACTCAATCAGCCCCAGCATTTT. Using reference TRBV19 and TRBJ1-5 for the parts outside the CDR3, the full variable domain is DGGITQSPKYLFRKEGQNVTLSCEQNLNHDAMYWYRQDPGQGLRLIYYSQIVNDFQKGDIAEGYSVSREKKESFPLTVTSAQKNPTAFYLCASNYLRDRLNQPQHFGDGTRLSIL.